This entry concerns a single T cell receptor (delta chain). The target antigen is unknown. The data originate from a study of Vδ1+ human thymocytes. The sorted cells were CD3+ Vdelta1+ Vdelta2- thymocytes from alphabeta-depleted thymus. Findings and limits, study-wide: Highly polyclonal TRG and TRD repertoires with Gaussian CDR3 length distributions appeared in thymus.

Sequences come from RNA converted to cDNA by reverse transcription. The CDR3 regions were amplified by multiplex PCR from V-gene primers to a constant-region primer. With CATT, TCRdb re-called clones from the multiplex PCR reads. Of approximately 58,000 delta-chain clones in the sample, less than 15% are singletons; the top ten hold over 0.35%. CDR1 and CDR2 from the germline V gene are TSWWSYY and QGS. This CDR3 spans 18 amino acids. V was clipped by 2 bases and J by 0 bases; unmatched bases: 12. This sequence joins TRDV1 and TRDJ1; 7 bases are shared with TRDD2. The sequenced sample was Vdelta1+ gamma-delta thymocytes from the thymus. Subset described: FACS-sorted CD3+ TCRalphabeta- TCRVdelta1+ TCRVdelta2- thymocytes. The TCR was taken from a girl under three years old who had congenital heart surgery. The CDR3 bases are TGTGCTCTTGGGGAATTAATTTCCTACGGAGGATACACCGATAAACTCATCTTT. It is translated as CALGELISYGGYTDKLIF.